This T cell receptor beta chain was sequenced for a study of blood T cell repertoires in COVID-19. Study as a whole: Some COVID-19 samples were acute and others convalescent; all came from the United States, Italy and Spain. T cells, B-cell-depleted T cells, or PBMCs supplied cDNA or gDNA.

In the original processing: Amplifying reference gene primers gave estimates of nucleated cell counts. TCRdb's table, derived via immunoSEQ multiplex PCR, lists solely in-frame clones and lacks some. That table furnishes V, J and clone size, whereas the DNA furnished D and trimming. This sample has about 160,000 clones, with 60% to 85% found just once. Recruited during active infection, patients (from Seattle) were subsequently followed longitudinally. Sample: peripheral blood. The source of this sequence is a woman aged 55-70 years with COVID-19, enrolled during active disease.

The CDR3, as DNA: TGTGCCAGCAGCTACCGGGGGGGGTTAGGTAATGAGCAGTTCTTC. Translating it yields CASSYRGGLGNEQFF. The chain employs TRBV7-2 and TRBJ2-1; 8 bases are a match to TRBD2. J gave up 7 bases and V 4 bases, and 9 bases lay outside the gene matches. The CDR3 runs to 15 residues. CDR1 and CDR2 from the germline V gene are SGHTA and FQGNSA.